This passage covers 28 T cell receptor beta chains from one sample sequenced in a study of graft-versus-host responses after intestinal transplantation (dated by TCRdb to 2020 to 2023). Antigens of these TCRs are unknown. Libraries came from the immunoSEQ multiplex PCR assay. TCRdb obtained this table from immuneACCESS and retained in-frame rearrangements with V and J assigned. These tables miss some clones; where compared with another copy, unresolved V genes account for less than half of the shortfall, and the remainder is unexplained. This sample lists tens of thousands of clones; roughly 95% were detected once. The top ten clones comprise 0.23% of the sample. Explained via the paper, the time point label denotes: cells obtained before transplantation from donor or recipient. This specimen was unstimulated CD8+ T cells sorted from spleen or lymph node cells, taken before transplant. These TCRs come from a human donor who was the organ donor for an intestinal transplant.

CDR3 in amino acids: CASSSALGGQVYEQYF. CDR3 in DNA: TGTGCCAGCAGCTCCGCTCTTGGGGGGCAGGTGTACGAGCAGTACTTC. This sequence joins TRBV7-9 and TRBJ2-7; D might be TRBD1 or TRBD2, each matching 6 bases. Germline V gives CDR1 SEHNR, CDR2 FQNEAQ (reference sequence). This CDR3 is built from 16 residues. Trimming stripped 4 bases from V and 4 bases from J, with 20 bases between.

J is TRBJ1-1 and V is TRBV29-1; D is ambiguous. The CDR3 sequence is 12 residues long. V was cut by 5 bases and J by 3 bases, with 10 bases left in between. The germline gives CDR1 SQVTM, CDR2 ANQGSEA. CDR3 loop: CSVHTDYTEAFF. The CDR3 DNA follows: TGCAGCGTTCACACAGATTACACTGAAGCTTTCTTT.

The V call is TRBV2, the J call TRBJ2-2, with a possible D match to TRBD1 (5 bases). This CDR3 is built from 16 residues. Deletions cut 6 bases from V and 4 bases from J, with 18 bases between. Looked up from germline, CDR1 is SNHLY and CDR2 is FYNNEI. CDR3 DNA: TGTGCCAGCAGCCCCCGGTGGGGCCCGGGCACCGGGGAGCTGTTTTTT. It yields the protein CASSPRWGPGTGELFF.

The chain combines TRBV4-1 with TRBJ2-3; D gene uncertain. The CDR3 contains 13 residues. Germline V gene lookup returns CDR1 MGHRA and CDR2 YSYEKL. Trimming stripped 0 bases from V and 2 bases from J, with 3 bases between. CDR3 sequence (DNA): TGCGCCAGCAGCCAAGAGGCCACAGATACGCAGTATTTT. Translated: CASSQEATDTQYF.

J is TRBJ2-7 and V is TRBV11-3; D ambiguous. CDR1 and CDR2 (germline): SGHNT, YENEEA. V lost 1 base to trimming and J lost 7 bases, with 17 bases between them. The CDR3 has 15 amino acids. CDR3 loop: CASSLALRIDGEQYF. CDR3 sequence (DNA): TGTGCCAGCAGCTTAGCCTTGAGAATAGATGGGGAGCAGTACTTC. Supplemented by reference TRBV11-3 and TRBJ2-7, the full variable domain reads EAGVVQSPRYKIIEKKQPVAFWCNPISGHNTLYWYLQNLGQGPELLIRYENEEAVDDSQLPKDRFSAERLKGVDSTLKIQPAELGDSAVYLCASSLALRIDGEQYFGPGTRLTVT.

This sequence joins TRBV29-1 and TRBJ1-4; TRBD1 is a possible D gene (6 bases). Germline assignment: CDR1 SQVTM and CDR2 ANQGSEA. V was clipped by 7 bases and J by 11 bases, with 11 bases between them. CDR3 size: 10 residues. DNA of the CDR3: TGCAGCGCCGGGGGCGGGAAACTGTTTTTT. Amino acids: CSAGGGKLFF.

V gene TRBV9 combines with J gene TRBJ1-1; 8 positions match TRBD1. V gave up 0 bases and J gave up 2 bases; unmatched junction bases: 6. Germline CDR1 reads SGDLS; CDR2 reads YYNGEE. The CDR3 is 16 residues long. Here the CDR3 DNA reads TGTGCCAGCAGCGTAGGCCCGACAGGGGCTAACACTGAAGCTTTCTTT. Its protein is CASSVGPTGANTEAFF.

The count of this clone is one. The junction differs from germline at one of its ends, possibly a read error. The chain is built from TRBV5-6 and TRBJ1-2; D unclear. The CDR3 is 14 amino acids. Germline CDR1 and CDR2: SGHDT and YYEEEE. The CDR3 DNA reads as TGTGCCAGCAGGCCCCCGGACCCTAATTATGGCTACACCTTC. Protein product: CASRPPDPNYGYTF.

The V gene is TRBV28, the J gene TRBJ1-2; D unclear. CDR3 size: 17 residues. The germline V and J ends were trimmed by 4 bases and 0 bases, with 18 bases remaining between them. The germline V gene encodes CDR1 MDHEN and CDR2 SYDVKM. Here the CDR3 reads CASSSVLTEEANYGYTF. CDR3 nucleotides: TGTGCCAGCAGTTCCGTTTTGACCGAGGAGGCTAACTATGGCTACACCTTC.

This clone was seen a handful of times. The chain combines TRBV2 with TRBJ1-1; the D gene is possibly TRBD1 (6 bases). Germline V gives CDR1 SNHLY, CDR2 FYNNEI. This CDR3 has 12 residues. V was shortened by 6 bases and J by 1 base, with 6 bases between the two germline ends. The CDR3, as DNA: TGTGCCAGCAGGACAGGGAACACTGAAGCTTTCTTT. Its protein is CASRTGNTEAFF.

The V gene is TRBV6-1, the J gene TRBJ2-7, with 9 bases that match TRBD1. Germline V gives CDR1 MNHNS, CDR2 SASEGT. J lost 3 bases, V lost 3 bases, and 3 bases had no gene match. The CDR3 extends over 14 amino acids. CDR3 nucleotides: TGTGCCAGCAGTGAGTTGGGACAGGGCTACGAGCAGTACTTC. Its translation is CASSELGQGYEQYF.

J is TRBJ1-2 and V is TRBV4-3; D gene uncertain. V lost 0 bases and J 0 bases, leaving 5 bases between the germline ends. CDR3 size: 14 residues. The germline V gene has CDR1 LGHNA and CDR2 YSLEER. CDR3 bases: TGCGCCAGCAGCCAAGAACGAGCTAACTATGGCTACACCTTC. Protein product: CASSQERANYGYTF.

J is TRBJ2-1 and V is TRBV7-8, with a weak D call TRBD1 (6 bases). The V gene lost 0 bases and the J gene lost 8 bases, with 11 bases spanning the gap. Germline V gene lookup returns CDR1 SGHVS and CDR2 FQNEAQ. The CDR3 sequence is 14 residues long. The CDR3 DNA reads as TGTGCCAGCAGCTTAGCGGGGGCCAGGGATGAGCAGTTCTTC. Its protein product is CASSLAGARDEQFF.

V and J are TRBV6-1 and TRBJ2-7, with D perhaps being TRBD1 or TRBD2 (7 bases each). Germline-derived CDR1 and CDR2 are MNHNS and SASEGT. CDR3 size: 13 residues. The ends were cut back, 9 bases at V and 0 bases at J, with 12 bases in the middle. CDR3 loop: CARAGTDSYEQYF. CDR3 coding DNA: TGTGCCAGAGCGGGGACAGACTCCTACGAGCAGTACTTC.

The chain uses TRBV27 and TRBJ2-1; 8 bases are shared with TRBD2. The CDR3 has 18 amino acids. J gave up 8 bases and V 4 bases, and 19 bases lay outside the gene matches. Germline V gene data show CDR1 as MNHEY and CDR2 as SMNVEV (reference sequence). This CDR3 is CASSYLPRGGGFSDEQFF. DNA for the CDR3: TGTGCCAGCAGTTACCTCCCTCGCGGCGGGGGGTTTTCGGATGAGCAGTTCTTC.

As for this clone: One end of the junction fails to match germline, which may point to a read error. J is TRBJ1-1 and V is TRBV5-1, with D maybe TRBD1 (5 bases). CDR3 size: 14 residues. Per germline, CDR1 SGHRS and CDR2 YFSETQ. CDR3 protein: CASNLGGANTEAFF. The CDR3 DNA follows: TGCGCCAGCAACTTGGGAGGGGCGAACACTGAAGCTTTCTTT.

The CDR3 is CASSLWGSGNTIYF. The DNA of the CDR3 is TGTGCCAGCAGCTTATGGGGGTCCGGAAACACCATATATTTT. The chain links TRBV7-2 to TRBJ1-3; possible D gene TRBD1, 5 bases. This CDR3 spans 14 amino acids. In germline, CDR1 is SGHTA, CDR2 FQGNSA. V shed 2 bases and J shed 4 bases, with 9 bases lying between them.

V usage is TRBV11-1 and J usage is TRBJ2-7; weak D call: TRBD2 (6 bases). Germline V gene data show CDR1 as SGHAT and CDR2 as FQDESV (reference sequence). Trimming cost V 0 bases and J 4 bases, with 10 bases left between them. This CDR3 comprises 14 residues. The CDR3: CASSLAIREYEQYF. CDR3 nucleotides: TGTGCCAGCAGCTTAGCGATCCGGGAGTACGAGCAGTACTTC.

The count of this clone is one. The rearrangement links TRBV7-3 to TRBJ2-7; D gene ambiguous. The germline CDR1 and CDR2 sequences are SGHTA and FQGTGA. The CDR3 has 13 amino acids. Trimming cost V 2 bases and J 2 bases, with 7 bases left between them. This chain's CDR3 is CASSLAGTYEQYF. CDR3 DNA: TGTGCCAGCAGCTTAGCAGGCACCTACGAGCAGTACTTC. Complete variable domain (other parts from reference TRBV7-3 and TRBJ2-7): GAGVSQTPSNKVTEKGKYVELRCDPISGHTALYWYRQSLGQGPEFLIYFQGTGAADDSGLPNDRFFAVRPEGSVSTLKIQRTERGDSAVYLCASSLAGTYEQYFGPGTRLTVT.

The chain carries TRBV19 and TRBJ2-1; 8 bases match TRBD1. CDR1 and CDR2 (germline): LNHDA, SQIVND (reference sequence). This CDR3 region has 12 residues. The trim removed 8 bases at V and 8 bases at J, leaving 5 bases unmatched. The CDR3 here is CASRTGSDEQFF. The CDR3 nucleotides read TGTGCCAGTCGGACAGGGTCAGATGAGCAGTTCTTC.

This sequence joins TRBV5-4 and TRBJ2-3, with 11 bases fitting TRBD2. The V gene end was trimmed by 4 bases and the J gene end by 6 bases; junction bases not matched to a gene: 7. Germline CDR1 is SGHNT and CDR2 is YYREEE (reference sequence). There are 15 residues in the CDR3. CDR3 bases: TGTGCCAGCAGCCCTATAGCGGGGGGGCTTGATACGCAGTATTTT. It codes for CASSPIAGGLDTQYF.

This chain connects TRBV14 to TRBJ2-7; 7 positions agree with TRBD1. The ends lost 0 bases at V and 3 bases at J; junction bases unmatched: 8. The CDR3 spans 16 residues. Per the germline V gene, CDR1 is SGHDN and CDR2 is FVKESK. The CDR3 nucleotides are TGTGCCAGCAGCCAAGAATGGTTTCAGGGGGACTACGAGCAGTACTTC. This codes for CASSQEWFQGDYEQYF.

This rearrangement joins TRBV28 to TRBJ1-2; no clear D gene. This CDR3 has 16 residues. The germline gives CDR1 MDHEN, CDR2 SYDVKM. The V gene lost 6 bases and the J gene lost 0 bases, with 17 bases spanning the gap. CDR3 loop: CASSIIGPATNYGYTF. DNA for the CDR3: TGTGCCAGCAGCATCATCGGGCCGGCAACTAACTATGGCTACACCTTC.

V and J are TRBV7-9 and TRBJ1-2; TRBD1 might be the D (6 bases). Per the germline V gene, CDR1 is SEHNR and CDR2 is FQNEAQ (reference sequence). The CDR3 extends over 14 amino acids. The V and J ends lost 5 bases and 4 bases respectively, with 14 bases between them. The CDR3 DNA reads TGTGCCAGCAGCCCAGGGGAGGGAGGCTATGGCTACACCTTC. It yields the protein CASSPGEGGYGYTF.

This chain links TRBV7-2 with TRBJ2-2; D is unclear. V was trimmed by 3 bases and J by 1 base, leaving 6 bases between them. The CDR3 spans 14 residues. CDR1 and CDR2 from the germline V gene are SGHTA and FQGNSA. The CDR3: CASSFFLNTGELFF. The CDR3 DNA sequence: TGTGCCAGCAGCTTCTTCCTGAACACCGGGGAGCTGTTTTTT. Looking up the rest from reference TRBV7-2 and TRBJ2-2 gives the full variable domain: GAGVSQSPSNKVTEKGKDVELRCDPISGHTALYWYRQSLGQGLEFLIYFQGNSAPDKSGLPSDRFSAERTGGSVSTLTIQRTQQEDSAVYLCASSFFLNTGELFFGEGSRLTVL.

This chain joins TRBV5-1 and TRBJ2-7; tentatively, D is TRBD1 (6 bases). CDR3 length: 13 amino acids. V was pared by 2 bases and J by 2 bases, with 8 bases between. The germline CDR1 and CDR2 sequences are SGHRS and YFSETQ. The CDR3 sequence: CASSFDRTYEQYF. The CDR3 DNA is TGCGCCAGCAGCTTCGACAGGACCTACGAGCAGTACTTC.

The chain combines TRBV11-2 with TRBJ2-3, with 10 bases that match TRBD2. Germline V gene data show CDR1 as SGHAT and CDR2 as FQNNGV. CDR3 size: 19 residues. V was clipped by 6 bases and J by 3 bases; unmatched bases: 18. The CDR3 nucleotides are TGTGCCAGCAGACGAAGAAAAGCGGGGGGGGCCCATGAGACAGATACGCAGTATTTT. Protein product: CASRRRKAGGAHETDTQYF.

The chain carries TRBV14 and TRBJ2-5; 9 nucleotides align to TRBD1. Germline V gene data show CDR1 as SGHDN and CDR2 as FVKESK. V dropped 1 base and J dropped 4; count of bases not matched to a gene: 7. CDR3 length: 16 amino acids. The CDR3 spells CASSQGRTGVSETQYF. The CDR3 bases are TGTGCCAGCAGCCAAGGCCGGACAGGGGTCTCAGAGACCCAGTACTTC.